This T cell receptor (beta chain) appears in the sequencing data of a study of CD8+ T cells in alopecia areata. Germline assignment: CDR1 SQVTM and CDR2 ANQGSEA. The CDR3 loop spans 14 amino acids. Trimming left V 6 bases short and J 6 bases short, with 17 bases between. After isolation, RNA underwent reverse transcription to generate cDNA as the sequencing template. Data came from immunoSEQ multiplex PCR; TCRdb stores just in-frame clones and leaves some out. Here the sample spans 60,000 to 70,000 clones, approximately 46% being singletons. Study outcomes and limitations: Whereas mice showed it more clearly, TCR sharing across patients was murkier, possibly because of HLA.

Alopecia areata patients provided lesional scalp punch biopsies and peripheral blood, both collected for the study. PBMCs served as the source from which CD4+ and CD8+ T cells were sorted. To note about this clone: Its antigen is unidentified.

The specimen comprised CD8+ T cells sorted from blood, sampled at week 0. The receptor was isolated from a human donor with alopecia areata. The chain has TRBV29-1 and TRBJ1-4; a possible D gene is TRBD1 (6 bases). Here the CDR3 DNA reads TGCAGCGTGGTGCTCAGGGGAGGCGATGAAAAACTGTTTTTT. Translation: CSVVLRGGDEKLFF.